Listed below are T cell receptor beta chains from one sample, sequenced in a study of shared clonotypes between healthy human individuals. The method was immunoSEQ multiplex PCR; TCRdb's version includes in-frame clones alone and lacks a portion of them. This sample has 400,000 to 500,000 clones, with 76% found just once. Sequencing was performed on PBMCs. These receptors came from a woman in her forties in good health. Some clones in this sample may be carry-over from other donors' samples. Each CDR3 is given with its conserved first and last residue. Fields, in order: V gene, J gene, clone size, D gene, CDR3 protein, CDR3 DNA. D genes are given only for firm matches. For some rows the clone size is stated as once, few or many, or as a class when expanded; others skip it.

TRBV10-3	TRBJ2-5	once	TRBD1	CAISGGTGYPQETRYF	TGTGCCATCAGTGGGGGGACAGGGTACCCACAAGAGACCCGGTACTTC
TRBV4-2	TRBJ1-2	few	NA	CASSQGLTGGYGYTF	TGTGCCAGCAGCCAAGGCCTGACAGGTGGCTATGGCTACACCTTC
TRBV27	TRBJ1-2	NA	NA	CASGGGIYGYTF	TGTGCCAGCGGCGGGGGTATCTATGGCTACACCTTC
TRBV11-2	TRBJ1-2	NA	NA	CASSLVGSFGYTF	TGTGCCAGCAGCTTGGTAGGGTCTTTTGGCTACACCTTC
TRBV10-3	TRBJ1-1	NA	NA	CAISGGANTEAFF	TGTGCCATCAGTGGAGGAGCGAACACTGAAGCTTTCTTT
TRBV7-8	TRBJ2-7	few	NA	CASSPWTVVTALSYEQYF	TGTGCCAGCAGCCCCTGGACAGTCGTGACCGCCTTATCCTACGAGCAGTACTTC
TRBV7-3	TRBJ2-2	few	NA	CASSLSPNTGELFF	TGTGCCAGCAGCTTAAGCCCGAACACCGGGGAGCTGTTTTTT
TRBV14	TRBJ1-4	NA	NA	CASSQQGFGEKLFF	TGTGCCAGCAGCCAGCAGGGATTTGGCGAAAAACTGTTTTTT
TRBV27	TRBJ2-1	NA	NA	CASSSNRVTYNEQFF	TGTGCCAGCAGTTCTAACAGGGTAACCTACAATGAGCAGTTCTTC
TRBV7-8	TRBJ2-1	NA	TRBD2	CASSSSGAYNEQFF	TGTGCCAGCAGCTCTAGCGGGGCCTACAATGAGCAGTTCTTC
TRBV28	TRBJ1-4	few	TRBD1	CASKTGGNEKLFF	TGTGCCAGCAAGACAGGGGGAAATGAAAAACTGTTTTTT
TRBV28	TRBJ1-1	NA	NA	CASRLPLVGGTEAFF	TGTGCCAGCAGACTACCGCTCGTGGGGGGCACTGAAGCTTTCTTT
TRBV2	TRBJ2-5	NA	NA	CASSEGFSDQETQYF	TGTGCCAGCAGTGAAGGGTTTAGCGACCAAGAGACCCAGTACTTC
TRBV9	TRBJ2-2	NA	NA	CASSTLADPSGELFF	TGTGCCAGCAGCACGCTAGCCGACCCCAGCGGGGAGCTGTTTTTT
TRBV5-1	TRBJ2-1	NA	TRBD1	CASSLGPVGQGARDEQFF	TGCGCCAGCAGCTTGGGGCCCGTGGGTCAGGGGGCGAGGGATGAGCAGTTCTTC
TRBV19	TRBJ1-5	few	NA	CASSPNRVDQPQHF	TGTGCCAGTAGTCCCAACAGGGTTGATCAGCCCCAGCATTTT
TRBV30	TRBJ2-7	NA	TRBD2	CAWSPSWTSGYEQYF	TGTGCCTGGAGTCCCTCGTGGACTAGCGGGTACGAGCAGTACTTC
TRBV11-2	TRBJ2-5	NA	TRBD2	CASSQKLAGPQETQYF	TGTGCCAGCAGCCAAAAACTAGCGGGACCCCAAGAGACCCAGTACTTC
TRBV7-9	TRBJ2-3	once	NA	CASRVDTQYF	TGTGCTAGCAGGGTCGATACGCAGTATTTT
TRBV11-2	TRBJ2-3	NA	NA	CASSPLTSTDTQYF	TGTGCCAGCAGCCCCCTCACTAGCACAGATACGCAGTATTTT
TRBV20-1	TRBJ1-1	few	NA	CSAKMNTEAFF	TGCAGTGCTAAAATGAACACTGAAGCTTTCTTT
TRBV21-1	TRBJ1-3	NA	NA	CASSIHSTRGTSSGNTIYF	TGTGCCAGCAGCATACACTCCACAAGGGGGACCAGCTCTGGAAACACCATATATTTT
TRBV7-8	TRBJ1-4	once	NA	CASSLAPGSEGKLFF	TGTGCCAGCAGCTTAGCTCCGGGCTCCGAGGGAAAACTGTTTTTT
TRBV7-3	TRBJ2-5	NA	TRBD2	CASSPRPVLAGGETQYF	TGTGCCAGCAGCCCCCGCCCCGTACTAGCGGGAGGAGAGACCCAGTACTTC
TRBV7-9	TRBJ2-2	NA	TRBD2	CASSLGGRATGELFF	TGTGCCAGCAGCTTAGGCGGGAGGGCCACCGGGGAGCTGTTTTTT
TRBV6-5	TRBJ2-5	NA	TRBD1	CASRGQGKETQYF	TGTGCCAGCAGGGGACAGGGGAAAGAGACCCAGTACTTC
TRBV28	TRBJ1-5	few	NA	CASKSQGDFNQPQHF	TGTGCCAGCAAGTCACAGGGCGACTTCAATCAGCCCCAGCATTTT
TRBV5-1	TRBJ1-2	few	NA	CASSLLQERNGYTF	TGCGCCAGCAGCTTGCTACAGGAGAGGAATGGCTACACCTTC
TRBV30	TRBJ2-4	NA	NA	CAWSVGSQGAKNIQYF	TGTGCCTGGAGTGTGGGGAGCCAGGGGGCCAAAAACATTCAGTACTTC
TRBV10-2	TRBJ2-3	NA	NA	CASSEYQGGYTDTQYF	TGCGCCAGCAGTGAGTACCAGGGAGGCTACACAGATACGCAGTATTTT
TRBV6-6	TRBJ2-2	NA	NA	CASSYSSERGTGELFF	TGTGCTAGCAGTTACTCGAGCGAGAGGGGCACCGGGGAGCTGTTTTTT
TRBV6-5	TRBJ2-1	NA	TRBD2	CASSPLAGMYNEQFF	TGTGCCAGCAGTCCTCTAGCGGGAATGTACAATGAGCAGTTCTTC
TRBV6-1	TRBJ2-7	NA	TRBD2	CASTITSGSSYEQYF	TGTGCCAGCACCATTACTAGCGGGAGTTCCTACGAGCAGTACTTC
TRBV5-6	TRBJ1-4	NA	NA	CASSATWGEKLFF	TGTGCCAGCAGCGCGACGTGGGGTGAAAAACTGTTTTTT
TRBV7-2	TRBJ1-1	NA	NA	CASSLGMAAWAFF	TGTGCCAGCAGCTTGGGGATGGCAGCATGGGCTTTCTTT
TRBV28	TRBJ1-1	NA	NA	CASSLGPLGNTEAFF	TGTGCCAGCAGTTTGGGTCCCCTCGGGAACACTGAAGCTTTCTTT
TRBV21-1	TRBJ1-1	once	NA	CASSKRDRGLFPPRFEAFF	TGTGCCAGCAGCAAGCGGGACAGGGGGCTCTTCCCCCCTCGATTTGAAGCTTTCTTT
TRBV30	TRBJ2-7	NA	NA	CAWRWAASSYEQYF	TGTGCCTGGAGGTGGGCAGCGAGCTCCTACGAGCAGTACTTC
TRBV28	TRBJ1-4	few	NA	CASSLGNEKLFF	TGTGCCAGCAGTTTAGGGAATGAAAAACTGTTTTTT